The 2 T cell receptor beta chains below were found in one sample sequenced in a study of STAT3 mutations in large granular lymphocyte leukemia. The data were produced by immunoSEQ multiplex PCR, yet TCRdb's version contains in-frame clones alone and is incomplete. The sample contains some 10,000 clones, 85% of which appear only once. Whole-study findings and limits: Every T-LGLL patient had at least one immunodominant TCRbeta clonotype.

These receptors are not linked to any known antigen. Sequenced input: peripheral blood mononuclear cells. The receptors here all came from a man older than 75 with T-cell large granular lymphocyte leukemia. Some clones in this sample may be carry-over from other donors' samples.

V gene TRBV7-9 combines with J gene TRBJ1-2, with a possible D match to TRBD1 (6 bases). The CDR3 has 17 amino acids. The germline V and J ends were trimmed by 5 bases and 2 bases, with 21 bases remaining between them. Germline values: CDR1 SEHNR, CDR2 FQNEAQ (reference sequence). The CDR3: CASSPLVGRGGNYGYTF. DNA for the CDR3: TGTGCCAGCAGCCCTTTGGTGGGCAGGGGTGGCAACTATGGCTACACCTTC.

V usage is TRBV5-1 and J usage is TRBJ1-6, with TRBD1 matching over 8 bases. This CDR3 has 14 residues. CDR1 is SGHRS and CDR2 is YFSETQ in the germline V gene. The junction had 4 bases not matched to a gene; V was cut back by 4 bases and J by 7 bases. The CDR3: CASSRTGLNSPLHF. DNA for the CDR3: TGCGCCAGCAGCAGGACAGGGTTGAATTCACCCCTCCACTTT.